This record covers a single T cell receptor beta chain. Ten or more counts support this clonotype. The target of this receptor is not known. Base qualities are not provided; no much larger clone lies one nucleotide away. This record belongs to a study of regulatory T cells in long-lasting Graves disease (dated by TCRdb to the early 2020s). Regarding the complete study: Newly diagnosed Graves' disease patients had taken antithyroid drugs for less than 3 months. This study used TCR sequencing and RNA sequencing of peripheral blood to compare persistent Graves' disease patients against newly diagnosed Graves' disease patients. The study was registered as a clinical trial and conducted in China. A total of 33 samples were covered by TCR sequencing, comprising some 13 persistent and roughly 20 newly diagnosed Graves' disease patients.

Findings and caveats that apply to the study as a whole: TRBV28, TRBJ1-2 and TRBJ2-5 were preferentially used in persistent disease, while TRBV20-1 and TRBJ2-1 were favored in newly diagnosed disease. Sequencing and analysis were limited to the TCR beta chain. Compared with newly diagnosed patients, patients with persistent Graves' disease had lower TCR Shannon entropy and fewer highly expanded clones, which suggests clonal expansion. Because the primary lesion, thyroid tissue, could not be accessed, the study looked at peripheral blood alone. Persistent patients shared more public clonotypes among themselves (more than 2,500) than newly diagnosed patients did (about 970). As a limitation, the authors acknowledged that the small sample size may reduce accuracy.

The CDR3 measures 17 amino acids from cysteine to phenylalanine. The CDR3 DNA has 51 bases and is translated from base 1. Clipping removes 6 bases from V and 0 bases from J, with 11 as the unmatched junction base count. The germline V gene yields MNHNS for CDR1 and SASEGT for CDR2. The library was made by multiplex PCR. Sequencing took place on an Illumina HiSeq 4000. To build TCR beta libraries, CDR3 regions were amplified by Arm-PCR using iRepertoire HTBI primers. Gel purification was performed on PCR products prior to sequencing. On the authors' methods: A total of 62 TRBV and 14 TRBJ segments were identified across samples and were used for gene usage analysis of CDR3 amino acid clonotypes. Filtered high-quality paired reads were merged into contigs using COPE and FqMerger. BLAST was used to align contigs to IMGT TRBV, TRBD and TRBJ reference genes, and CDR3 was defined according to IMGT. Any clonotype with a frequency above 0.1% was classified as a highly expanded clone. Shannon entropy was used to measure repertoire diversity, and the Gini coefficient was used to measure V-J evenness. Clonotypes shared by more than one individual were considered public. The public reads were quality trimmed at Q25 with fastp and then assembled into clones with MiXCR by TCRdb, keeping productive beta chains. When rows share a CDR3 protein, they turn into one entry using the most common DNA and genes. None of the V and J calls come from the authors' own analysis; TCRdb made them. This sample gives 350,000 to 450,000 distinct CDR3 sequences in total; over 14% of them show up just once. The ten largest clones take up about 8.2% of the sample.

In light of the paper, this sample's time point label describes: newly diagnosed GD, antithyroid drugs for less than 3 months. RNA was extracted from PBMCs in TRIzol for both TCR sequencing and RNA sequencing. The diagnosis of Graves' disease followed American Thyroid Association guidelines. The patients came from an endocrinology department in Xi'an, China. Each patient gave 9 to 10 milliliters of peripheral blood, collected in an EDTA anticoagulant tube. Ficoll Paque Plus density gradient separation was used to isolate PBMCs, and no further T cell sorting was done. An Agilent 2100 Bioanalyzer and agarose gel were used to assess RNA quality, and a NanoDrop 2000 was used to measure RNA concentration. The same sample was also studied in work on T cells in Graves' hyperthyroidism and ophthalmopathy. As noted in the second study: Stable Graves' hyperthyroidism was defined as no progression to ophthalmopathy during 18 months of follow-up. The hyperthyroidism patients were between 18 and 65 years old and newly diagnosed, with a disease duration of less than 2 months. Patients with uncontrolled infections, other autoimmune diseases, pregnancy or lactation were excluded. Clinical symptoms, serum thyroxine and TRAb, thyroid ultrasound, and orbital computed tomography formed the basis for the diagnoses. The first round of RT-PCR for the TCR CDR3 was performed with the HTBI primer set and the Qiagen OneStep RT-PCR kit. Most expanded thyroid clonotypes (frequency above 0.001) were also detected in blood, a finding suggesting that blood repertoires may reflect thyroid immune responses. Ophthalmopathy was separated from stable hyperthyroidism by a 13 V-J signature model, with around 88% sensitivity and approximately 81% specificity obtained in cross-validation and 80%/75% obtained in testing. During validation, the model predicted progression to ophthalmopathy a median of about 5.9 months ahead of onset, with 60% to 71% sensitivity and roughly 72% specificity. TCR V-J signatures able to tell the groups apart were searched for in a discovery cohort of around 95 patients, of whom approximately 40 had Graves' ophthalmopathy and around 58 had stable Graves' hyperthyroidism. Whether ophthalmopathy could be predicted prospectively was tested in an independent validation cohort made up of under 20 hyperthyroidism patients plus 17 patients who later progressed to ophthalmopathy. The 100 or so discovery patients were randomly split 7:3 into training and test sets. The study also compared thyroid tissue and blood T-cell repertoires from about six Graves' hyperthyroidism patients. After blood sampling, hyperthyroidism patients were treated with methimazole at a starting dose of 30 mg daily, and ophthalmopathy patients were treated with high-dose intravenous methylprednisolone. Libraries were constructed in a second round of multiplex PCR, after which size selection and purification were carried out. Libraries were sequenced paired-end with 100 bp reads on an Illumina HiSeq2000. Raw data were processed with SOAPnuke, discarding reads with adapters, uncalled bases, mean Phred below 15, or no exact constant-primer or identifier match. High-quality paired reads were merged using COPE v1.2.5, and each unique nucleotide sequence was defined as a clonotype. MiTCR v1.1 was used to align the clonotypes against IMGT TRBV, TRBD and TRBJ reference segments. Analysis was restricted to V-J combinations with a frequency above 0.0001, which covered roughly 99% of repertoires. A TCS score was defined as the ratio of F50 (clonal expansion) to E x V (chaos), with BLOSUM62-based TCRdist applied between CDR3 peptides within each V-J. Welch's t-statistics and random forest reduced roughly 530 V-J features to 10 to 15, which were used in a naive Bayes classifier (R e1071). Sample size was not statistically predetermined, and investigators were not blinded to group allocation. According to the paper, TCR Vbeta CDR3 sequencing was carried out on approximately 140 peripheral blood samples, which came from around 43 ophthalmopathy, around 74 hyperthyroidism and roughly 17 progressor patients.

This TCR derives from a woman aged 35 to 49 with Graves disease. Donor details come from another sample of the same person, matched by shared clones. Recombination linked TRBV6-1 to TRBJ2-1, with TRBD2 identical over 7 junction bases. Sequenced material: peripheral blood mononuclear cells (PBMCs), taken at new diagnosis, from a patient treated with antithyroid drugs. Here the CDR3 is given as CASSAVASGHSYNEQFF. The sequenced DNA is TGTGCCAGCAGCGCCGTGGCTAGCGGACACTCCTACAATGAGCAGTTCTTC.